This T cell receptor (beta chain) was identified during a study of Ad26.COV2.S vaccination and SARS-CoV-2 variants. Study summary: Donor got 5x10^10 or 1x10^11 viral particles of Ad26.COV2.S. Study-level findings and limits: Spike-specific TCR breadth in vaccine recipients exceeded that seen in placebo recipients. Breadth of non-spike TCRs did not differ between vaccinees and placebo recipients.

Treatment of the sample: around 19 received Ad26.COV2.S at low or high dose, single or two shots; 5 received placebo; per-sample allocation not given. Day 63 after the first vaccine or placebo injection was the time point for sampling. An Ad26 vector was used to express Wuhan-strain SARS-CoV-2 spike as the vaccine. Germline V gene lookup returns CDR1 LGHNA and CDR2 YNFKEQ. The junction had 10 bases not matched to a gene; V was cut back by 0 bases and J by 9 bases. The CDR3 is 17 residues long. Concerning this clone itself: Antigen specificity is unknown.

Data came from immunoSEQ multiplex PCR; TCRdb stores just in-frame clones and leaves some out. The data contain around 320,000 clones, about 82% of them singletons. V and J are TRBV4-2 and TRBJ1-5; the match to TRBD1 covers 11 bases. The TCR originated in a person aged 18-60 years who received the Ad26.COV2.S COVID-19 vaccine or a placebo. Source: peripheral blood, taken in a trial of Ad26.COV2.S vaccine versus placebo. The CDR3, as DNA: TGTGCCAGCAGCCAAGATGGGGGGACAGGGGGTCAGCGGCCCCAGCATTTT. This gives the protein CASSQDGGTGGQRPQHF.